Sequencing of this T cell receptor beta chain was carried out in a study of OX40 agonist ivuxolimab in advanced cancers. This CDR3 comprises 16 residues. Per germline, CDR1 SGHRS and CDR2 YFSETQ. V was clipped by 4 bases and J by 8 bases; unmatched bases: 11. Using immunoSEQ multiplex PCR, the repertoire was profiled, and TCRdb retains in-frame clones only, with some absent. The sample contains about 19,000 clones, around 80% of which appear only once. The receptor was isolated from an adult with an advanced solid tumor such as melanoma, head and neck, liver or kidney cancer. The specimen comprised CD4+ or CD8+ T cells sorted from blood, sampled in a trial of the OX40 agonist ivuxolimab. J is TRBJ1-4 and V is TRBV5-1; TRBD1 matches at 10 bases. CDR3 region: CASSPGGQGIYEKLFF. The DNA of the CDR3 is TGCGCCAGCAGCCCGGGGGGACAGGGGATTTACGAAAAACTGTTTTTT. Complete variable domain (other parts from reference TRBV5-1 and TRBJ1-4): KAGVTQTPRYLIKTRGQQVTLSCSPISGHRSVSWYQQTPGQGLQFLFEYFSETQRNKGNFPGRFSGRQFSNSRSEMNVSTLELGDSALYLCASSPGGQGIYEKLFFGSGTQLSVL.